This T cell receptor (beta chain) appears in the sequencing data of a study of T cell repertoires in cytomegalovirus infection. About this clonotype itself: Antigen: not known.

TCRdb fed the reads into MiXCR, producing one record per CDR3 protein. The sample records about 68,000 distinct CDR3 sequences, around 21% being singletons. Sequenced sample: PBMCs, sequenced either directly or after in vitro stimulation (not recorded which). The source of this sequence is a human donor in good health (CMV status not recorded). Some clones in this sample may be carry-over from other donors' samples.

In DNA, the CDR3 is TGCGCCAGCAGCCAGATGGGACAGGGGAGCACAGATACGCAGTATTTT. It encodes CASSQMGQGSTDTQYF. The chain joins TRBV4-3 to TRBJ2-3, with TRBD1 matching 10 bases. The CDR3 is 16 residues long. Trimming took 3 bases from V and 0 from J; bases not matched to a gene: 3. Germline CDR1 is LGHNA and CDR2 is YSLEER.